This is a list of T cell receptor beta chains from one sample in a study of blood T cell repertoires in COVID-19. Generated by immunoSEQ multiplex PCR, the TCRdb table keeps only in-frame clones and is missing some. Among about 80,000 clones listed, around 88% were seen once. Sequences were obtained from peripheral blood. Receptors originate from a woman of 80 years or more with acute or convalescent COVID-19. The CDR3 runs from the conserved cysteine through the conserved F or W. A D gene is named only where the DNA matches it firmly. Rows may omit the clone size; those that give it use once, few, many or a size class.

TGTGCCAGCAGCTTAGTAGGGGACACTGAAGCTTTCTTT	CASSLVGDTEAFF	TRBV7-2	TRBJ1-1	NA	NA
TGTGCCAGCAGCATTCGGACAGGGGGAGAGGAGACCCAGTACTTC	CASSIRTGGEETQYF	TRBV5-4	TRBJ2-5	TRBD1	few
TGTGCCAGCAGTGTTTCCCTAGTATCCGGGGAGCTGTTTTTT	CASSVSLVSGELFF	TRBV7-2	TRBJ2-2	NA	NA
TGTGCCAGCAACCAAGCCGGACGGGGAAACTATGGCTACACCTTC	CASNQAGRGNYGYTF	TRBV3-1/TRBV3-2	TRBJ1-2	NA	NA
TGTGCCAGCAGTTTATTAGGGACAGGGAGAGCAACTAATGAAAAACTGTTTTTT	CASSLLGTGRATNEKLFF	TRBV27	TRBJ1-4	TRBD1	NA
TGTGCCAGCAGTTTAATTGGGGACTTTCAAGCTTTCTTT	CASSLIGDFQAFF	TRBV12-3/TRBV12-4	TRBJ1-1	NA	NA
TGTGCCAGCTCACCACGTGAGGGATTGAACACTGAAGCTTTCTTT	CASSPREGLNTEAFF	TRBV18	TRBJ1-1	NA	NA
TGTGCCAGCGGATTCGGACAGGCTAGGGGAAGCTACGAGCAGTACTTC	CASGFGQARGSYEQYF	TRBV5-6	TRBJ2-7	TRBD1	NA
TGTGCCAGTAGTATAGTCTGGACAGGGGGCGCGAGCACCGGGGAGCTGTTTTTT	CASSIVWTGGASTGELFF	TRBV19	TRBJ2-2	TRBD1	NA
TGTGCCAGCAGCGACACGACAGGGGGGAACACTGAAGCTTTCTTT	CASSDTTGGNTEAFF	TRBV9	TRBJ1-1	TRBD1	NA
TGTGCTAGTGGCCCCCTCCCGGGACAGGGTTCAAATGAAAAACTGTTTTTT	CASGPLPGQGSNEKLFF	TRBV12-5	TRBJ1-4	TRBD1	NA
TGTGCCAGCAGTGTAGCGGGTAGCACAGATACGCAGTATTTT	CASSVAGSTDTQYF	TRBV11-2	TRBJ2-3	TRBD2	NA
TGTGCCAGCAGCTTAGCCCAGGACTCGGACTACGAGCAGTACTTC	CASSLAQDSDYEQYF	TRBV13	TRBJ2-7	NA	few
TGTGCCAGCAGCTCCCGGGGAGGGGGGAACACTGAAGCTTTCTTT	CASSSRGGGNTEAFF	TRBV7-2	TRBJ1-1	NA	NA
TGTGCCAGCAGCTCCAGTAGCACAGATACGCAGTATTTT	CASSSSSTDTQYF	TRBV5-6	TRBJ2-3	NA	once
TGTGCCAGCAGTGCCCTCCGGACAGGGACTCGGTCCGGGGAGCTGTTTTTT	CASSALRTGTRSGELFF	TRBV6-1	TRBJ2-2	TRBD1	NA
TGTGCCAGCAGCCCCGGACAGGGCAAAAACATTCAGTACTTC	CASSPGQGKNIQYF	TRBV7-2	TRBJ2-4	TRBD1	NA
TGTGCCAGCCGAACAGGGGGCGCGGGTAATGAAAAACTGTTTTTT	CASRTGGAGNEKLFF	TRBV19	TRBJ1-4	TRBD1	NA
TGTGCCAGTAGCAACACAGGGGGCGATGGCTACACCTTC	CASSNTGGDGYTF	TRBV19	TRBJ1-2	TRBD1	NA
TGTGCTAGTGGCTACGGTTGGGGGGAGCTGTTTTTT	CASGYGWGELFF	TRBV12-5	TRBJ2-2	NA	NA
TGCGCCAGCAGCTTCCTAGCGGGCGCCTACAATGAGCAGTTCTTC	CASSFLAGAYNEQFF	TRBV5-1	TRBJ2-1	TRBD2	NA
TGTGCCAGCAGCTTGATTGGTCGGGCGCAGGGGAGCGGCTACACCTTC	CASSLIGRAQGSGYTF	TRBV5-5	TRBJ1-2	NA	once
TGTGCCAGCAGTGAATCAACAGGAAACACCATATATTTT	CASSESTGNTIYF	TRBV6-1	TRBJ1-3	NA	NA
TGTGCCAGCAGCCCTCGGACTAGCGGGAGGGCCAACGAGCAGTACTTC	CASSPRTSGRANEQYF	TRBV7-9	TRBJ2-7	TRBD2	few
TGTGCCAGCAGCGTAGTAGCGGGAGTCACAGATACGCAGTATTTT	CASSVVAGVTDTQYF	TRBV9	TRBJ2-3	TRBD2	NA
TGTGCCATCAGTGAGTCCGGCGGGGGGCAGGGTGAGCAGTTCTTC	CAISESGGGQGEQFF	TRBV10-3	TRBJ2-1	TRBD2	NA
TGTGCCAGCAGTTACTCGTCTAGCGGGAGGGCCGGTGAGCAGTACTTC	CASSYSSSGRAGEQYF	TRBV6-2/TRBV6-3	TRBJ2-7	TRBD2	NA
TGTGCCAGCAGTAGCGGGGGGAGCTCCTACAATGAGCAGTTCTTC	CASSSGGSSYNEQFF	TRBV6-2/TRBV6-3	TRBJ2-1	TRBD2	NA
TGTGCCAGCAGGGCGACGGTAGGGGTGAACACTGAAGCTTTCTTT	CASRATVGVNTEAFF	TRBV6-5	TRBJ1-1	NA	NA
TGTGCCAGCAGCGAACGGGGTTCAAATTCACCCCTCCACTTT	CASSERGSNSPLHF	TRBV9	TRBJ1-6	NA	NA
TGCGCCAGCAGCTTCGGAGCGGGATGGACCTACAATGAGCAGTTCTTC	CASSFGAGWTYNEQFF	TRBV5-1	TRBJ2-1	TRBD2	NA
TGTGCCAGCAGCCAGGGTCGGGGCTACACCTTC	CASSQGRGYTF	TRBV11-2	TRBJ1-2	NA	NA